The T cell receptor beta chain under discussion was sequenced for a study of siplizumab effects on memory and regulatory T cells. Sequencing was performed with immunoSEQ multiplex PCR; in TCRdb, only in-frame clones are kept and a portion is missing. The repertoire holds roughly 56,000 clones, with 95% to 98% as singletons. The clonotype comes from a human donor in good health. Specimen: naive CD8+ T cells sorted from blood.

CDR3: CASSYRGGYEQYF. The CDR3 DNA reads as TGTGCCAGCAGTTACAGGGGCGGATACGAGCAGTACTTC. The chain has TRBV6-5 and TRBJ2-7; D possibly corresponds to TRBD1 (5 bases). There are 13 residues in the CDR3. The V end was cut by 2 bases, the J end by 4 bases, with 9 bases between. Germline CDR1 MNHEY, CDR2 SVGAGI.